The present TCR beta chain was sequenced within a study of CD8 T cells in ankylosing spondylitis. This clonotype was counted at least ten times. TCRdb re-called the 5' RACE reads through MiXCR, storing one row per CDR3 protein. The sample records under 300,000 distinct CDR3 sequences, roughly 10% being singletons. V trimming: 3 bases; J trimming: 12 bases; junction bases outside the gene matches: 1. CDR3 length: 11 residues. This chain joins TRBV12-3 or TRBV12-4 and TRBJ2-1; TRBD2 matches at 8 bases. Material: blood, either unsorted or a sorted T cell fraction (not recorded which). This receptor was identified in a male donor with ankylosing spondylitis or in good health (not recorded which). CDR3 sequence reads: CASSLGLGQFF. CDR3 coding DNA: TGTGCCAGCAGTTTGGGACTAGGGCAGTTCTTC.